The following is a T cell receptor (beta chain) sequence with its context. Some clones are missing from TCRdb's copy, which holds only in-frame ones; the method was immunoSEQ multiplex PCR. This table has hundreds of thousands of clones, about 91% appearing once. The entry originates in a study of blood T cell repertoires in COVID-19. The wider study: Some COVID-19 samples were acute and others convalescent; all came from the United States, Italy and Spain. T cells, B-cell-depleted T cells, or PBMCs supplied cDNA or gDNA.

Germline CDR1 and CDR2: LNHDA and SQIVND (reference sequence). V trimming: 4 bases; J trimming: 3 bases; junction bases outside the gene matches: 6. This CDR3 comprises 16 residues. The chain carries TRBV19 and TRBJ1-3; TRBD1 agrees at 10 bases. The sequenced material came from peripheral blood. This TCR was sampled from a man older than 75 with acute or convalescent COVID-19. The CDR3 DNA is TGTGCCAGTAGTACTACCGGGACAGGGGTTGGAAACACCATATATTTT. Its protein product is CASSTTGTGVGNTIYF.